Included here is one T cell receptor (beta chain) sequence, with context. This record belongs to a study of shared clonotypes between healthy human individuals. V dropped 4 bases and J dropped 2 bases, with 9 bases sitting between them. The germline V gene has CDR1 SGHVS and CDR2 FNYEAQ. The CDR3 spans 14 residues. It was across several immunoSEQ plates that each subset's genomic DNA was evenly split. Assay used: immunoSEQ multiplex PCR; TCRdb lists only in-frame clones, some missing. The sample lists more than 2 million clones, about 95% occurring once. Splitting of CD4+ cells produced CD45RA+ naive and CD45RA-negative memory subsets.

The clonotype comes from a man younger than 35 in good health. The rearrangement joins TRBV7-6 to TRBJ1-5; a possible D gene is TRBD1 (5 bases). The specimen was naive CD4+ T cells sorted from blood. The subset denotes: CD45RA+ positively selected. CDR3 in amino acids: CASSYMGGNQPQHF. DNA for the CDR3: TGTGCCAGCAGCTACATGGGGGGCAATCAGCCCCAGCATTTT.